A single sample gave rise to the 29 T cell receptor beta chains below, sequenced in a study of T cell changes during pregnancy in multiple sclerosis. Clones were read by immunoSEQ multiplex PCR, and TCRdb kept only the in-frame ones, dropping some. The sample comprises 35,000 to 55,000 clones, about nine tenths of which are singletons, and over 0.5% rests with the top ten. This material consisted of CD4+ T cells from peripheral blood mononuclear cells, taken in the third trimester of pregnancy. These receptor sequences come from a female donor with multiple sclerosis, enrolled in a pregnancy study.

V is TRBV19 and J is TRBJ1-5, with no clear D. CDR3 length: 14 residues. Trimming took 6 bases from V and 0 from J, leaving 9 bases between them. The germline V gene encodes CDR1 LNHDA and CDR2 SQIVND (reference sequence). DNA of the CDR3: TGTGCCAGTAGGGGCGCTAATAGCAATCAGCCCCAGCATTTT. Translated, it gives CASRGANSNQPQHF.

The chain employs TRBV29-1 and TRBJ1-4; a weak D match, TRBD1 (5 bases). Germline CDR1 SQVTM, CDR2 ANQGSEA. The CDR3 consists of 13 residues. Trimming shortened V by 1 base and J by 6 bases, and 9 bases separated the two germline ends. This chain's CDR3 is CSVEVAGYEKLFF. DNA for the CDR3: TGCAGCGTTGAAGTGGCAGGGTATGAAAAACTGTTTTTT.

The V gene is TRBV5-1, the J gene TRBJ2-1, with 12 positions matching TRBD2. Germline trimming cut 4 bases from V and 6 bases from J; bases unmatched to any gene: 8. The CDR3 is 16 residues long. CDR1 and CDR2 from the germline V gene are SGHRS and YFSETQ. The chain's CDR3 is CASSLSGLAGGNEQFF. CDR3 DNA sequence: TGCGCCAGCAGCCTGTCGGGACTAGCGGGCGGCAATGAGCAGTTCTTC.

The chain couples TRBV30 to TRBJ1-5; 12 bases are a match to TRBD1. V lost 3 bases, J lost 2 bases, and 8 bases stayed unmatched. The CDR3 loop spans 17 amino acids. The germline CDR1 and CDR2 sequences are GTSNPN and SVGIG (reference sequence). For the CDR3, the DNA is TGTGCCTGGAGGGCCGGGACAGGGGGCGTAGGCAATCAGCCCCAGCATTTT. This codes for CAWRAGTGGVGNQPQHF.

V and J are TRBV11-3 and TRBJ2-1; 15 nucleotides line up with TRBD2. Germline V lookup: CDR1 SGHNT, CDR2 YENEEA. The CDR3 covers 17 residues. Trimming removed 5 bases from V and 9 bases from J; junction bases left unmatched: 11. This CDR3 reads CASSLPGLAGGTAEQFF. Here the CDR3 DNA reads TGTGCCAGCAGCCTACCGGGACTAGCGGGAGGTACGGCTGAGCAGTTCTTC.

This rearrangement joins TRBV11-1 to TRBJ2-7, with 12 bases that match TRBD2. Germline V gene sequence: CDR1 SGHAT, CDR2 FQDESV (reference sequence). This CDR3 has 17 amino acids. The V and J ends lost 4 bases and 1 base, in that order; junction bases with no gene match: 8. CDR3 amino acids: CASSSRGTSGFSYEQYF. CDR3 coding DNA: TGTGCCAGCAGCTCGAGGGGGACTAGCGGGTTTTCCTACGAGCAGTACTTC.

As concerns this clone: One end of the junction does not line up with germline, which may come from a read error. The V gene is TRBV28, the J gene TRBJ2-7; 12 bases fit TRBD2. Germline-derived CDR1 and CDR2 are MDHEN and SYDVKM. The CDR3 length is 16 residues. The CDR3 loop reads CASSSSFLAGGPEEYF. The CDR3, as DNA: TGTGCCAGCAGTTCCTCATTTCTAGCGGGAGGGCCCGAGGAGTACTTC.

The rearrangement uses TRBV28 and TRBJ2-5; D is possibly TRBD2 (7 bases). The DNA end is a closer match to TRBJ2-7, so the J assignment may be wrong. Germline CDR1 reads MDHEN; CDR2 reads SYDVKM. This CDR3 is built from 15 residues. The CDR3 bases are TGTGCCAGCACCCCAGGGGCTAGCGGAATTCCCGAGCAGTACTTC. Amino acids: CASTPGASGIPEQYF.

CDR3 bases: TGTGCCTTCCGGACAGCTAACTATGGCTACACCTTC. Its translation is CAFRTANYGYTF. The genes are TRBV30 and TRBJ1-2, with a tentative D call TRBD1 (6 bases). The CDR3 is 12 amino acids. CDR1 and CDR2 (germline): GTSNPN, SVGIG (reference sequence). V was pared by 7 bases and J by 0 bases, with 9 bases between.

This chain uses TRBV9 with TRBJ1-2; D not certain. The germline V gene encodes CDR1 SGDLS and CDR2 YYNGEE. CDR3 length: 15 amino acids. Trimming removed 2 bases from V and 0 bases from J, with 11 bases in between. CDR3 DNA sequence: TGTGCCAGCAGCGTTCTGCCGGAGACTAACTATGGCTACACCTTC. This translates into CASSVLPETNYGYTF.

The chain uses TRBV29-1 and TRBJ1-4; tentative D call: TRBD1 (5 bases). This CDR3 contains 13 residues. Between the trimmed V and J ends, which lost 3 bases and 7 bases, there was a span of 12 bases. CDR1 is SQVTM, CDR2 ANQGSEA, per germline. The CDR3 DNA follows: TGCAGCGTTGATGGGGGGGTTAGTGAAAAACTGTTTTTT. It encodes CSVDGGVSEKLFF.

The chain carries TRBV28 and TRBJ2-6, with 7 bases that match TRBD1. The V and J ends lost 3 bases and 0 bases, in that order; junction bases with no gene match: 5. This CDR3 is 17 amino acids long. The germline V gene encodes CDR1 MDHEN and CDR2 SYDVKM. Here the CDR3 reads CASSLFRGSSGANVLTF. The CDR3 coding sequence is TGTGCCAGCAGTTTGTTCAGGGGGAGCTCTGGGGCCAACGTCCTGACTTTC. The full variable domain, its missing parts supplied by reference TRBV28 and TRBJ2-6, is DVKVTQSSRYLVKRTGEKVFLECVQDMDHENMFWYRQDPGLGLRLIYFSYDVKMKEKGDIPEGYSVSREKKERFSLILESASTNQTSMYLCASSLFRGSSGANVLTFGAGSRLTVL.

The chain recombines TRBV15 with TRBJ1-4; a possible D gene is TRBD1 (6 bases). The ends were cut back, 3 bases at V and 8 bases at J, with 13 bases in the middle. Germline V gene lookup returns CDR1 LNHNV and CDR2 YYDKDF (reference sequence). The CDR3 is 14 residues long. DNA for the CDR3: TGTGCCACCAGCAGCGTGGGGGCTAGGGAAAAACTGTTTTTT. Protein sequence: CATSSVGAREKLFF. The whole variable domain, remainder taken from reference TRBV15 and TRBJ1-4, is DAMVIQNPRYQVTQFGKPVTLSCSQTLNHNVMYWYQQKSSQAPKLLFHYYDKDFNNEADTPDNFQSRRPNTSFCFLDIRSPGLGDTAMYLCATSSVGAREKLFFGSGTQLSVL.

The V call is TRBV25-1, the J call TRBJ2-5, with 7 bases matching TRBD1. Germline loops: CDR1 MGHDK, CDR2 SYGVNS. CDR3 length equals 14 residues. The trim removed 6 bases at V and 0 bases at J, leaving 4 bases unmatched. The CDR3 sequence: CASRPQGYQETQYF. The CDR3 DNA sequence: TGTGCCAGCAGACCACAGGGGTACCAAGAGACCCAGTACTTC.

The rearrangement links TRBV7-6 to TRBJ2-3; 11 nucleotides agree with TRBD2. The CDR3 contains 17 residues. Germline CDR1 reads SGHVS; CDR2 reads FNYEAQ. The V gene end was trimmed by 2 bases and the J gene end by 5 bases; junction bases not matched to a gene: 9. This chain's CDR3 is CASSLISLAGGQDTQYF. For the CDR3, the DNA is TGTGCCAGCAGCTTAATTTCGCTAGCGGGAGGTCAAGATACGCAGTATTTT.

The rearrangement joins TRBV7-8 to TRBJ1-2; 9 nucleotides align to TRBD1. CDR1 SGHVS and CDR2 FQNEAQ come from the germline V gene. Trimming at V came to 5 bases and at J to 8 bases, leaving 18 bases not matched to a gene. This CDR3 has 17 amino acids. The CDR3 protein is CASSPPRLRDREQGYTF. The CDR3 DNA follows: TGTGCCAGCAGCCCACCCCGGTTGCGGGACAGGGAGCAAGGCTACACCTTC.

The J gene is TRBJ1-1, the V gene TRBV5-1, with D uncertain. CDR1 SGHRS and CDR2 YFSETQ come from the germline V gene. The ends were cut back, 4 bases at V and 0 bases at J, with 13 bases in the middle. This CDR3 is 15 amino acids long. CDR3 nucleotides: TGCGCCAGCAGCCCACCGGGAGTCATGAACACTGAAGCTTTCTTT. It specifies CASSPPGVMNTEAFF.

This sequence joins TRBV7-4 and TRBJ2-1; 14 bases map to TRBD2. CDR1 and CDR2 from the germline V gene are SGHVT and SQSDAQ. Trimming removed 7 bases from V and 0 bases from J; junction bases left unmatched: 14. The CDR3 covers 20 residues. The CDR3 DNA follows: TGTGCCAGCACCCGGGGGCGGGGACTAGCGGGAGTGATCTCCTACAATGAGCAGTTCTTC. Its translation is CASTRGRGLAGVISYNEQFF.

The CDR3 DNA sequence: TGTGCCAGTAGTATAGACCCGGACAGAGTCACCGGGGAGCTGTTTTTT. This gives the protein CASSIDPDRVTGELFF. The chain uses TRBV19 and TRBJ2-2, with D possibly TRBD1 on 6 matching bases. The CDR3 runs 16 residues. Germline CDR1 LNHDA, CDR2 SQIVND (reference sequence). Deletions cut 0 bases from V and 4 bases from J, with 12 bases between.

V is TRBV19 and J is TRBJ2-5; 7 bases are a match to TRBD1. Germline CDR1 is LNHDA and CDR2 is SQIVND (reference sequence). V dropped 5 bases and J dropped 1; count of bases not matched to a gene: 4. CDR3 length: 14 amino acids. The CDR3 nucleotides read TGTGCCAGTAGTTCCCACAGGGGCCAAGAGACCCAGTACTTC. It translates to CASSSHRGQETQYF. The variable domain in full, with the rest retrieved from reference TRBV19 and TRBJ2-5, is DGGITQSPKYLFRKEGQNVTLSCEQNLNHDAMYWYRQDPGQGLRLIYYSQIVNDFQKGDIAEGYSVSREKKESFPLTVTSAQKNPTAFYLCASSSHRGQETQYFGPGTRLLVL.

The CDR3 loop is CASSWDTSYEQYF. The DNA for the CDR3 is TGTGCCAGCAGTTGGGACACCTCCTACGAGCAGTACTTC. The J gene is TRBJ2-7, the V gene TRBV28, with D tentatively TRBD1 (6 bases). V was cut by 4 bases and J by 0 bases, with 7 bases left in between. Germline V CDR1 and CDR2: MDHEN, SYDVKM. The CDR3 totals 13 residues.

The chain uses TRBV5-1 and TRBJ2-1, with 8 bases fitting TRBD2. V trimming: 1 base; J trimming: 8 bases; junction bases outside the gene matches: 8. The germline CDR1 and CDR2 sequences are SGHRS and YFSETQ. The CDR3 totals 15 residues. The CDR3 nucleotides read TGCGCCAGCAGCTTGACCAGCGGGAGTTCTCATGAGCAGTTCTTC. Its translation is CASSLTSGSSHEQFF.

The rearrangement joins TRBV19 to TRBJ2-7, with TRBD1 matching over 8 bases. The CDR3 length is 16 residues. CDR1 is LNHDA, CDR2 SQIVND, per germline (reference sequence). The trim removed 1 base at V and 5 bases at J, leaving 10 bases unmatched. CDR3 in DNA: TGTGCCAGTAGTATAGGCTGGGCCGCAGGGGGCGACGAGCAGTACTTC. Translated: CASSIGWAAGGDEQYF. Supplemented by reference TRBV19 and TRBJ2-7, the full variable domain reads DGGITQSPKYLFRKEGQNVTLSCEQNLNHDAMYWYRQDPGQGLRLIYYSQIVNDFQKGDIAEGYSVSREKKESFPLTVTSAQKNPTAFYLCASSIGWAAGGDEQYFGPGTRLTVT.

The chain is built from TRBV19 and TRBJ1-5; perhaps TRBD1 as D (6 bases). In germline, CDR1 is LNHDA, CDR2 SQIVND (reference sequence). Trimming took off 4 bases at V and 0 bases at J, with 13 bases between the two ends. The CDR3 is 16 residues long. CDR3 sequence reads: CASSTRTDYSNQPQHF. CDR3 coding DNA: TGTGCCAGTAGTACCCGGACAGATTATAGCAATCAGCCCCAGCATTTT.

J is TRBJ2-5 and V is TRBV5-1, with D possibly TRBD1 on 5 matching bases. This CDR3 comprises 14 residues. Per the germline V gene, CDR1 is SGHRS and CDR2 is YFSETQ. V was pared by 4 bases and J by 5 bases, with 15 bases between. The CDR3 here is CASSADGRGETQYF. CDR3 nucleotides: TGCGCCAGCAGCGCGGATGGAAGGGGCGAGACCCAGTACTTC.

This chain connects TRBV9 to TRBJ1-3; TRBD1 aligns across 9 bases. The V segment lost 0 bases and the J segment 1 base; nucleotides outside the gene matches: 8. The CDR3 has 18 residues. CDR1 and CDR2 from the germline V gene are SGDLS and YYNGEE. The CDR3 bases are TGTGCCAGCAGCGTAGAGAACCCCGGGACAGGGTCTGGAAACACCATATATTTT. It translates to CASSVENPGTGSGNTIYF.

This chain links TRBV9 with TRBJ2-1, with a weak D call TRBD1 (5 bases). The CDR3 is 15 residues long. Trimming took 6 bases from V and 2 from J, leaving 15 bases between them. Germline CDR1 reads SGDLS; CDR2 reads YYNGEE. CDR3 region: CASTRSGATYNEQFF. CDR3 bases: TGTGCCAGCACCCGATCTGGGGCAACCTACAATGAGCAGTTCTTC.

The CDR3 DNA reads as TGCGCCAGCAGCTTGCGGACAGGGGGAGGCAATGAGCAGTTCTTC. Encoded protein: CASSLRTGGGNEQFF. The V and J genes are TRBV5-1 and TRBJ2-1; 10 bases match TRBD1. The CDR3 length is 15 residues. The ends lost 1 base at V and 6 bases at J; junction bases unmatched: 4. The germline CDR1 and CDR2 sequences are SGHRS and YFSETQ.

The CDR3 nucleotides are TGTGCTAGTGGTTTGGACGAGAAGCCCCAGCATTTT. Amino acids: CASGLDEKPQHF. The rearrangement links TRBV12-5 to TRBJ1-5; D unresolved. The CDR3 loop spans 12 amino acids. Between the trimmed V and J ends, which lost 1 base and 8 bases, there was a span of 6 bases. Germline V lookup: CDR1 LGHNT, CDR2 FRNRAP.